These T cell receptor beta chains were read from a single sample in a study of T-cell reconstitution after alpha-beta-depleted transplantation in children. A single record per CDR3 protein comes from TCRdb applying MiXCR to the PCR reads. The sample contains a few hundred thousand distinct CDR3 sequences, almost 8% of which appear only once. Specimen: peripheral blood, collected 360 days after TCRalphabeta/CD19-depleted stem cell transplant. The receptors come from a female patient younger than 10 who had a stem cell transplant for Fanconi anemia, so the T cells may come from the graft donor. Each CDR3 is given with its conserved first and last residue. The D gene is left open where the match is weak. Size tells how often a clone was seen (once, few, many) or the class of an expanded clone, and some rows leave it out.

J gene	D gene	clone size	V gene	CDR3 DNA	CDR3 protein
TRBJ2-7	TRBD2	few	TRBV7-2	TGTGCCAGCAGCGGCGCTAGCGGGGTCTACGAGCAGTACTTC	CASSGASGVYEQYF
TRBJ2-7	-	-	TRBV10-3	TGTGCCATCAGGGAGGGGGGAGAGCAGTACTTC	CAIREGGEQYF
TRBJ1-6	-	many	TRBV12-3/TRBV12-4	TGTGCCAGCAGTTTCGGGGACACCTATAATTCACCCCTCCACTTT	CASSFGDTYNSPLHF
TRBJ1-1	-	-	TRBV6-5	TGTGCCAGCAGTTACTCGGCAGGGTCCGGTGGGACTGAAGCTTTCTTT	CASSYSAGSGGTEAFF
TRBJ1-2	-	many	TRBV12-3/TRBV12-4	TGTGCCAGCACGGGAGGCGGCTATGGCTACACCTTC	CASTGGGYGYTF
TRBJ2-2	TRBD2	few	TRBV7-9	TGTGCCAGCAGCCCGACCAGACTAGCGGGAGGCACCGGGGAGCTGTTTTTT	CASSPTRLAGGTGELFF
TRBJ1-1	-	few	TRBV7-8	TGTGCCAGCCATGGGGGGGACACTGAAGCTTTCTTT	CASHGGDTEAFF
TRBJ1-1	-	-	TRBV10-3	TGTGCCATCAGTAACAGGGCTATGGAAGCTTTCTTT	CAISNRAMEAFF
TRBJ2-5	-	few	TRBV11-2	TGTGCCAGCAGCTTAGTAGGGCGCTTGGGGCAGTACCAAGAGACCCAGTACTTC	CASSLVGRLGQYQETQYF
TRBJ1-2	TRBD1	once	TRBV12-3/TRBV12-4	TGTGCCAGCAATACAGGGGGCCCGCGTTATGGCTACACCTTC	CASNTGGPRYGYTF
TRBJ2-3	TRBD2	few	TRBV13	TGTGCCAGCAGCCGGGGACTAGCGGATATCACAGATACGCAGTATTTT	CASSRGLADITDTQYF
TRBJ1-5	-	-	TRBV7-2	TGTGCCAGCAGTCATAAAATGAGTAGCAATCAGCCCCAGCATTTT	CASSHKMSSNQPQHF
TRBJ2-5	-	-	TRBV12-3/TRBV12-4	TGTGCCAGCAACCCCGGGCCCCCTTGGGGGGCTAGCGCCGGGGGGACCCAGTACTTC	CASNPGPPWGASAGGTQYF
TRBJ2-3	TRBD2	few	TRBV12-5	TGTGCTAGTGGTTCCACTAGCGGCCCCACAGATACGCAGTATTTT	CASGSTSGPTDTQYF
TRBJ2-1	-	many	TRBV13	TGTGCCAGCAGCTTAAGACTAGTGGGTGAGCAGTTCTTC	CASSLRLVGEQFF
TRBJ2-3	-	many	TRBV6-5	TGTGCCAGCAGTTCCCCCCCGGGGCGGATCACAGATACGCAGTATTTT	CASSSPPGRITDTQYF
TRBJ2-7	-	-	TRBV27	TGTGCCAGCAGAGACCCGGACAGCTACGAGCAGTACTTC	CASRDPDSYEQYF
TRBJ1-6	-	many	TRBV5-1	TGCGCCAGCAGCTCGGACAGCAGTTCACCCCTCCACTTT	CASSSDSSSPLHF
TRBJ1-1	-	-	TRBV20-1	TGCAGTGCTAGAGATCGGGGGGGGTGGAGGAACACTGAAGCTTTCTTT	CSARDRGGWRNTEAFF
TRBJ2-1	-	-	TRBV7-2	TGTGCCAGCAGCTTATTTACCATCAGCTCCTACAATGAGCAGTTCTTC	CASSLFTISSYNEQFF
TRBJ2-1	-	few	TRBV11-2	TGTGCCAGCAGCCCTACAGGGCATGAGCAGTTCTTC	CASSPTGHEQFF
TRBJ2-1	-	many	TRBV4-3	TGCGCCAGCAGCCAAGATGCAATTACGGGGCCTGGGAATGAGCAGTTCTTC	CASSQDAITGPGNEQFF
TRBJ2-1	TRBD1	few	TRBV14	TGTGCCAGCAGCCAAAGGGACAGGGTATACTACAATGAGCAGTTCTTC	CASSQRDRVYYNEQFF
TRBJ1-4	-	-	TRBV25-1	TGTGCCAGCAGTGAATGGGAGACAGATGAAAAACTGTTTTTT	CASSEWETDEKLFF
TRBJ1-5	-	few	TRBV20-1	TGCAGTGCTTTCGACAGGAGAAATCAGCCCCAGCATTTT	CSAFDRRNQPQHF
TRBJ2-1	TRBD1	many	TRBV9	TGTGCCAGCAGCGTAGCCGGGACAGGGGTGAGTGAGCAGTTCTTC	CASSVAGTGVSEQFF
TRBJ2-1	TRBD2	many	TRBV25-1	TGTGCCAGCAGCGGCGGACTAGCGGGGGGGCCGAACAATGAGCAGTTCTTC	CASSGGLAGGPNNEQFF
TRBJ1-5	-	many	TRBV15	TGTGCCACCAGCAGAGTTCCTTATCAGCCCCAGCATTTT	CATSRVPYQPQHF
TRBJ1-6	-	-	TRBV20-1	TGCAGTGCTAGAGATGGGATAGGGCAGGATAATTCACCCCTCCACTTT	CSARDGIGQDNSPLHF
TRBJ2-7	-	many	TRBV12-3/TRBV12-4	TGTGCCAGCACCCCCCGTACAGGGTCCTACGAGCAGTACTTC	CASTPRTGSYEQYF
TRBJ1-6	-	-	TRBV7-2	TGTGCCAGCAGCTTATATATTCTCCCCCTCCACTTT	CASSLYILPLHF
TRBJ2-1	-	many	TRBV5-1	TGCGCCAGCAGCCTCAGCCGTCGACAGAACTACAATGAGCAGTTCTTC	CASSLSRRQNYNEQFF
TRBJ1-1	-	few	TRBV28	TGTGCCAGCAGTTTAGCGCAGGGGCGGACTGAAGCTTTCTTT	CASSLAQGRTEAFF
TRBJ2-3	TRBD1	-	TRBV27	TGTGCCAGCAGTTTATTAGGACAGGGGACAGATACGCAGTATTTT	CASSLLGQGTDTQYF
TRBJ2-1	-	many	TRBV6-5	TGTGCCAGCAGTTTGGGACCGCTCTCCTACAATGAGCAGTTCTTC	CASSLGPLSYNEQFF
TRBJ2-5	-	many	TRBV5-1	TGCGCCAGCAGCTTCAAGAAAGAGACCCAGTACTTC	CASSFKKETQYF
TRBJ1-5	-	-	TRBV7-2	TGTGCCAGCAGCTTAGAGCCACCAAGGCTCGGGACCCAGCATTTT	CASSLEPPRLGTQHF
TRBJ2-7	-	many	TRBV28	TGTGCCAGCAGTACAGTTCCCTACGAGCAGTACTTC	CASSTVPYEQYF
TRBJ2-7	TRBD2	many	TRBV12-3/TRBV12-4	TGTGCCAGCAGCCCTAGCGGGGGAGCTACGGAGCAGTACTTC	CASSPSGGATEQYF
TRBJ1-1	TRBD1	many	TRBV6-1	TGTGCCAGTTGGGCAGGGGGGCTGGTGAACACTGAAGCTTTCTTT	CASWAGGLVNTEAFF
TRBJ1-5	-	-	TRBV4-1	TGCGCCAGCAGCCAAGGCCGGGGGGACCAGCCCCAGCATTTT	CASSQGRGDQPQHF
TRBJ2-1	-	many	TRBV10-3	TGTGCCATCAGTGACCCCGGGACTCACTCCTACAATGAGCAGTTCTTC	CAISDPGTHSYNEQFF
TRBJ2-5	-	many	TRBV7-2	TGTGCCAGCAGCTTGGTCAGGCTAGAGACCCAGTACTTC	CASSLVRLETQYF
TRBJ2-1	TRBD1	-	TRBV5-6	TGTGCCAGCAGCTCGGGACAGAAACACAATGAGCAGTTCTTC	CASSSGQKHNEQFF
TRBJ2-7	-	many	TRBV20-1	TGCAGTGCTAGAGACGTACTACCACCCTACGAGCAGTACTTC	CSARDVLPPYEQYF
TRBJ1-5	-	-	TRBV12-3/TRBV12-4	TGTGCCAGCAGTATCGGACAGCCGGGGCCTAATCAGCCCCAGCATTTT	CASSIGQPGPNQPQHF
TRBJ2-6	-	few	TRBV6-5	TGTGCCAGCAGTTACTCGGGGAGCTTTCTATCTGGGGCCAACGTCCTGACTTTC	CASSYSGSFLSGANVLTF
TRBJ2-7	TRBD2	many	TRBV5-1	TGCGCCAGCAGCTTGGCTAGCGGGAGTAGCTCCTACGAGCAGTACTTC	CASSLASGSSSYEQYF
TRBJ2-7	-	-	TRBV7-8	TGTGCCAGCAGCTTAAATTTAGCGCCTGAAAGCTCCTACGAGCAGTACTTC	CASSLNLAPESSYEQYF
TRBJ1-1	-	few	TRBV3-1	TGTGCCAGCGCTGTGATGGGGACTGAAGCTTTCTTT	CASAVMGTEAFF
TRBJ1-6	TRBD1	many	TRBV18	TGTGCCAGCTCACCTGGGGGACAGGGGAGCGCACCCCTCCACTTT	CASSPGGQGSAPLHF
TRBJ1-2	-	many	TRBV19	TGTGCCAGTAGGGCAGGCTCTCCCATCTATGGCTACACCTTC	CASRAGSPIYGYTF